This TCR beta chain was sequenced for a study of vaccination effects on CD4 cells after COVID-19. The trim removed 5 bases at V and 3 bases at J, leaving 6 bases unmatched. This CDR3 contains 15 residues. Germline CDR1 reads LGHNT; CDR2 reads FRNRAP. Produced via immunoSEQ multiplex PCR; TCRdb's table is partial and in-frame only. Altogether 40,000 to 50,000 clones are present, under 85% being singletons, with the ten largest covering about 3.1%. With the ViraFEST assay, the study expanded antigen-specific CD4+ T cells using viral peptide pools, then sequenced them. Culture lasted 10 days before CD4+ T cell isolation. Negative nucleocapsid antibody tests before and after vaccination confirmed no previous SARS-CoV-2 infection. Broader study findings: There were few convalescent patients in the study and no early post-infection timepoints. The study found that only 1 of 255 vaccine-induced clones from healthy vaccinees cross-reacted with common cold coronaviruses. Late post-vaccination samples showed marked contraction of infection- and vaccine-induced clones.

As regards this clone: Its cognate antigen is unknown.

This receptor was obtained from a human donor who received a COVID-19 vaccine. The rearrangement links TRBV12-5 to TRBJ2-2; the match to TRBD1 covers 7 bases. Sequences were derived from CD4+ T cells from PBMCs cultured with HCoV-NL63 spike peptides, sampled before COVID-19 vaccination. The CDR3 spells CASGPDRAHTGELFF. In nucleotides, the CDR3 is TGTGCTAGTGGTCCCGACAGGGCGCACACCGGGGAGCTGTTTTTT.